A single sample is the source of the 32 T cell receptor beta chains below, sequenced in a study of spatial heterogeneity in lung cancer. TCRdb processed the 5' RACE reads anew with MiXCR; each CDR3 protein has one entry. The table includes 5,500 to 8,000 distinct CDR3 sequences, around 5.8% detected once. The time point is: sample taken at primary tumor resection. Tumor, nontumor lung or frozen PBMC supplied whole RNA, sequenced without sorting. The source material was normal lung tissue next to the tumor, sampled at surgery. These receptor sequences come from a female donor with early-stage non-small cell lung cancer.

This clonotype showed up many times. This chain uses TRBV2 with TRBJ2-7; no firm D call. Germline-derived CDR1 and CDR2 are SNHLY and FYNNEI. The CDR3 spans 11 residues. Trimming cost V 5 bases and J 6 bases, with 8 bases left between them. DNA of the CDR3: TGTGCCAGCAGTTCAAGTTCCGAGCAGTACTTC. This codes for CASSSSSEQYF.

Ten or more counts support this clonotype. The chain uses TRBV20-1 and TRBJ1-1, with a possible D match to TRBD1 (5 bases). V was trimmed by 4 bases and J by 0 bases, leaving 9 bases between them. Germline CDR1 is DFQATT and CDR2 is SNEGSKA (reference sequence). This CDR3 region has 13 residues. The CDR3 DNA reads as TGCAGTGCTATGGGACGGTTGAACACTGAAGCTTTCTTT. Encoded protein: CSAMGRLNTEAFF.

This clonotype was seen at least ten times. This chain joins TRBV7-9 and TRBJ2-7; 7 bases match TRBD1. Germline lookup yields CDR1 SEHNR and CDR2 FQNEAQ (reference sequence). The CDR3 sequence is 15 residues long. Germline trimming cut 1 base from V and 2 bases from J; bases unmatched to any gene: 5. The CDR3 loop is CASSLDTTGTYEQYF. The CDR3 bases are TGTGCCAGCAGCTTAGACACGACAGGGACCTACGAGCAGTACTTC.

This clonotype is classed as medium-sized (0.01 to 0.1%). V gene TRBV30 combines with J gene TRBJ2-5; TRBD1 agrees at 8 bases. V trimming: 0 bases; J trimming: 4 bases; junction bases outside the gene matches: 10. This CDR3 contains 16 residues. Germline assignment: CDR1 GTSNPN and CDR2 SVGIG (reference sequence). The CDR3 reads CAWSVPMTGARETQYF. The CDR3 DNA follows: TGTGCCTGGAGTGTACCCATGACAGGGGCTCGAGAGACCCAGTACTTC.

In its sample, this clonotype was seen a few times. This chain joins TRBV27 and TRBJ1-1; maybe TRBD1 (5 bases). The CDR3 consists of 12 residues. Germline-derived CDR1 and CDR2 are MNHEY and SMNVEV (reference sequence). The V gene lost 6 bases and the J gene lost 11 bases, with 16 bases spanning the gap. CDR3 DNA: TGTGCCAGCAGGGCGACGGGGACCAGGGCTTTCTTT. Translating it yields CASRATGTRAFF.

This clonotype was seen a handful of times. A read error is possible here, since a much larger clone lies one base away. The chain combines TRBV29-1 with TRBJ1-1; D perhaps matches TRBD1 (6 bases). The V end lost 6 bases, the J end lost 3 bases, and 23 bases lay between the germline ends. The CDR3 has 16 residues. In germline, CDR1 is SQVTM, CDR2 ANQGSEA. CDR3 region: CSVKGTLGAGDTEAFF. In nucleotides, the CDR3 is TGCAGCGTGAAAGGCACGCTCGGGGCAGGGGACACTGAAGCTTTCTTT.

This sequence joins TRBV5-1 and TRBJ2-5; perhaps TRBD1 as D (5 bases). CDR3 size: 12 residues. Germline V gene lookup returns CDR1 SGHRS and CDR2 YFSETQ. With 6 bases removed from V and 2 bases from J, the gap between germline ends came to 8 bases. DNA for the CDR3: TGCGCCAGCATGGGGCGGCAAGAGACCCAGTACTTC. Translating it yields CASMGRQETQYF.

Many counts were recorded for this clonotype. The rearrangement uses TRBV7-2 and TRBJ2-3; TRBD2 aligns across 10 bases. Germline CDR1 and CDR2: SGHTA and FQGNSA. The CDR3 consists of 15 residues. The ends lost 5 bases at V and 7 bases at J; junction bases unmatched: 9. The CDR3 loop reads CASSPSGSDLNTQYF. CDR3 nucleotides: TGTGCCAGCAGCCCTAGCGGGAGCGACCTGAATACGCAGTATTTT.

This clonotype was detected ten times or more. The rearrangement joins TRBV7-9 to TRBJ2-3, with D tentatively TRBD2 (6 bases). This CDR3 spans 15 amino acids. The V and J ends lost 1 base and 3 bases respectively, with 11 bases between them. Per germline, CDR1 SEHNR and CDR2 FQNEAQ (reference sequence). CDR3 DNA sequence: TGTGCCAGCAGCTTAGTAGCGGTTGAAACAGATACGCAGTATTTT. It codes for CASSLVAVETDTQYF. The variable domain in full, completed from reference TRBV7-9 and TRBJ2-3, reads DTGVSQNPRHKITKRGQNVTFRCDPISEHNRLYWYRQTLGQGPEFLTYFQNEAQLEKSRLLSDRFSAERPKGSFSTLEIQRTEQGDSAMYLCASSLVAVETDTQYFGPGTRLTVL.

By its share, this clonotype is medium-sized. This chain uses TRBV7-8 with TRBJ2-5; TRBD2 aligns across 9 bases. This CDR3 has 17 residues. V was pared by 5 bases and J by 2 bases, with 12 bases of the junction left unmatched. The germline V gene encodes CDR1 SGHVS and CDR2 FQNEAQ. CDR3 loop: CASSTISGRAKQETQYF. CDR3 DNA: TGTGCCAGCAGCACCATTAGCGGGAGAGCGAAACAAGAGACCCAGTACTTC.

This clonotype occurred many times. CDR3 sequence reads: CSAHAENYGYTF. The CDR3 DNA reads as TGCAGCGCACACGCAGAGAACTATGGCTACACCTTC. The chain joins TRBV29-1 to TRBJ1-2; D not resolved. The V end lost 7 bases, the J end lost 2 bases, and 11 bases lay between the germline ends. The CDR3 extends over 12 amino acids. From germline, CDR1 is SQVTM and CDR2 ANQGSEA.

By sample fraction, this clonotype is medium-sized (0.01 to 0.1%). The genes are TRBV5-1 and TRBJ1-2; a possible D gene is TRBD1 (5 bases). The CDR3 totals 14 residues. CDR1 and CDR2 from the germline V gene are SGHRS and YFSETQ. V dropped 0 bases and J dropped 4 bases, with 10 bases sitting between them. CDR3 sequence: CASSLGAGSYGYTF. The CDR3 DNA follows: TGCGCCAGCAGCTTGGGCGCAGGGAGCTATGGCTACACCTTC.

This clonotype is categorized as medium-sized (0.01 to 0.1%). This chain uses TRBV20-1 with TRBJ1-6; D is perhaps TRBD1 (6 bases). The V gene's germline CDR1 is DFQATT and CDR2 SNEGSKA (reference sequence). Trimming took off 3 bases at V and 6 bases at J, with 9 bases between the two ends. The CDR3 totals 13 residues. The CDR3 bases are TGCAGTGCTAGGATGGACAGTAATTCACCCCTCCACTTT. As protein: CSARMDSNSPLHF.

The table lists this clonotype with many counts. V is TRBV28 and J is TRBJ2-5, with no clear D. The CDR3 is 13 residues long. Trimming took off 2 bases at V and 5 bases at J, with 9 bases between the two ends. Germline V gene lookup returns CDR1 MDHEN and CDR2 SYDVKM. This CDR3 is CASSLQVLETQYF. The DNA for the CDR3 is TGTGCCAGCAGTTTACAGGTCTTGGAGACCCAGTACTTC.

CDR3 coding DNA: TGTGCCAGCAGCCTAGATACGGGGCGGCGGGAGACCCAGTACTTC. Protein sequence: CASSLDTGRRETQYF. The rearrangement links TRBV5-8 to TRBJ2-5; D tentatively fits TRBD1 or TRBD2 (5 bases each). There are 15 residues in the CDR3. V lost 4 bases to trimming and J lost 5 bases, with 18 bases between them. Germline V gene lookup returns CDR1 SGHTS and CDR2 YDEGEE.

This clonotype is judged medium-sized. This chain links TRBV12-3 or TRBV12-4 with TRBJ2-1, with 10 bases aligning to TRBD2. The CDR3 runs to 14 residues. V shed 5 bases and J 7 bases; nucleotides not matched to a gene: 5. The CDR3 DNA reads TGTGCCAGCAGTCCCACTAGCGGGAAAAATGAGCAGTTCTTC. Encoded protein: CASSPTSGKNEQFF.

In its sample, this clonotype is medium-sized. This CDR3 is CASRGLANEQFF. CDR3 coding DNA: TGTGCCAGCAGAGGGCTCGCCAATGAGCAGTTCTTC. The chain carries TRBV25-1 and TRBJ2-1; no clear D. The germline V gene has CDR1 MGHDK and CDR2 SYGVNS. V lost 6 bases, J lost 6 bases, and 9 bases lay in between. CDR3 size: 12 residues.

This clonotype is termed medium-sized. The chain combines TRBV15 with TRBJ2-5; no definite D call. From germline, CDR1 is LNHNV and CDR2 YYDKDF (reference sequence). The V end was cut by 1 base, the J end by 5 bases, with 11 bases between. This CDR3 has 14 residues. CDR3 coding DNA: TGTGCCACCAGCAGAGCCCCGCCCGGGGAGACCCAGTACTTC. Translation gives CATSRAPPGETQYF.

This clonotype was picked up a small number of times. The chain recombines TRBV20-1 with TRBJ1-5; D perhaps matches TRBD1 (6 bases). This CDR3 is built from 17 residues. Germline V gene data show CDR1 as DFQATT and CDR2 as SNEGSKA (reference sequence). V was shortened by 0 bases and J by 7 bases, with 22 bases between the two germline ends. The CDR3 region has the DNA TGCAGTGCTAGAGATCGTCGACGGACAGTTGGATCGCAGCCCCAGCATTTT. It codes for CSARDRRRTVGSQPQHF.

By share, this clonotype ranks as medium-sized. The J gene is TRBJ2-3, the V gene TRBV9; 12 bases fit TRBD2. Germline V gene lookup returns CDR1 SGDLS and CDR2 YYNGEE. CDR3 length: 17 residues. V trimming: 4 bases; J trimming: 3 bases; junction bases outside the gene matches: 9. The CDR3 DNA reads as TGTGCCAGCAGCACCAGCCCTAGCGGGAGGGGGACAGATACGCAGTATTTT. This encodes CASSTSPSGRGTDTQYF. Combining the CDR3 with reference TRBV9 and TRBJ2-3 gives the whole variable domain DSGVTQTPKHLITATGQRVTLRCSPRSGDLSVYWYQQSLDQGLQFLIQYYNGEERAKGNILERFSAQQFPDLHSELNLSSLELGDSALYFCASSTSPSGRGTDTQYFGPGTRLTVL.

This clonotype appeared many times. CDR3: CASRQGERSYGYTF. The CDR3 DNA follows: TGTGCCAGCAGGCAGGGGGAAAGGAGCTATGGCTACACCTTC. The chain carries TRBV2 and TRBJ1-2; 7 nucleotides line up with TRBD1. Germline CDR1 reads SNHLY; CDR2 reads FYNNEI. Trimming removed 6 bases from V and 4 bases from J; junction bases left unmatched: 8. The length of the CDR3 is 14 residues.

This clonotype occurred many times. The chain links TRBV2 to TRBJ1-2, with D possibly being TRBD1 (5 bases). The V gene lost 7 bases and the J gene lost 8 bases, with 17 bases spanning the gap. The germline CDR1 and CDR2 sequences are SNHLY and FYNNEI. CDR3 length: 13 residues. This CDR3 is CASKGTNMGGYTF. The CDR3 DNA follows: TGTGCCAGCAAAGGGACCAACATGGGGGGCTACACCTTC.

This clonotype appeared many times. This chain connects TRBV28 to TRBJ2-3, with 8 nucleotides matching TRBD1. J gave up 1 base and V 5 bases, and 2 bases lay outside the gene matches. CDR1 MDHEN and CDR2 SYDVKM come from the germline V gene. The CDR3 is 14 residues long. This CDR3 is CASSTTGGTDTQYF. CDR3 in DNA: TGTGCCAGCAGTACGACAGGGGGCACAGATACGCAGTATTTT.

In this sample, this clonotype is medium-sized. The CDR3, as DNA: TGTGCCAGCAGCTTAGGGCGCATAAAACGCCCTGGGGCAACCGGGGAGCTGTTTTTT. It yields the protein CASSLGRIKRPGATGELFF. The chain carries TRBV7-6 and TRBJ2-2, with a tentative D call TRBD1 (5 bases). The CDR3 consists of 19 residues. The V gene's germline CDR1 is SGHVS and CDR2 FNYEAQ. The V end was cut by 1 base, the J end by 5 bases, with 23 bases between.

The rearrangement uses TRBV12-3 or TRBV12-4 and TRBJ2-3; the match to TRBD2 covers 7 bases. The CDR3 sequence is 17 residues long. Germline trimming cut 3 bases from V and 4 bases from J; bases unmatched to any gene: 13. The CDR3 loop is CASSFGTTRDQADTQYF. The CDR3 bases are TGTGCCAGCAGTTTCGGGACTACCCGAGACCAGGCAGATACGCAGTATTTT.

This clonotype was picked up many times. The CDR3, as DNA: TGCGCCAGCAGCTTGGCCCCCGGCGGAGCCGTTGAGCAGTTCTTC. This codes for CASSLAPGGAVEQFF. The rearrangement links TRBV5-1 to TRBJ2-1; D gene uncertain. V lost 0 bases to trimming and J lost 9 bases, with 16 bases between them. The CDR3 consists of 15 residues. Germline assignment: CDR1 SGHRS and CDR2 YFSETQ. The entire variable domain, with the rest obtained from reference TRBV5-1 and TRBJ2-1, is as follows: KAGVTQTPRYLIKTRGQQVTLSCSPISGHRSVSWYQQTPGQGLQFLFEYFSETQRNKGNFPGRFSGRQFSNSRSEMNVSTLELGDSALYLCASSLAPGGAVEQFFGPGTRLTVL.

The chain is built from TRBV23-1 and TRBJ2-3; 9 bases agree with TRBD2. TRBV23-1 is an ORF; its function is uncertain. Trimming at V came to 6 bases and at J to 3 bases, leaving 13 bases not matched to a gene. The CDR3 spans 17 residues. CDR3 nucleotides: TGCGCCAGCAGCACTCCTAGGCGGGAGGGCCTGACAGATACGCAGTATTTT. It encodes CASSTPRREGLTDTQYF.

This clonotype is medium-sized in the sample. The gene calls are TRBV29-1 and TRBJ2-6, with 7 bases identical to TRBD2. Germline lookup yields CDR1 SQVTM and CDR2 ANQGSEA. CDR3 length: 17 residues. Unmatched junction bases numbered 14, after V lost 7 bases and J lost 2 bases. The CDR3 loop reads CSGILETGTTGANVLTF. The CDR3, as DNA: TGCAGCGGGATACTCGAAACGGGGACTACTGGGGCCAACGTCCTGACTTTC.

This clonotype ranks as medium-sized. The J gene is TRBJ2-3, the V gene TRBV29-1, with 10 bases that match TRBD1. CDR1 and CDR2 (germline): SQVTM, ANQGSEA. V shed 4 bases, J shed 0 bases, and the junction held 4 bases outside the gene matches. The CDR3 has 15 amino acids. The DNA of the CDR3 is TGCAGCGTTGGGGACAGGGGAGGGAGCACAGATACGCAGTATTTT. It encodes CSVGDRGGSTDTQYF.

By frequency in the sample, this clonotype is medium-sized. The chain uses TRBV29-1 and TRBJ1-2, with TRBD1 identical over 8 bases. The J segment lost 8 bases and the V segment lost 6 bases, leaving 8 bases of the junction unmatched. The germline gives CDR1 SQVTM, CDR2 ANQGSEA. The CDR3 length is 12 residues. CDR3 protein: CSVMKTGDGYTF. As DNA, the CDR3 is TGCAGCGTCATGAAGACAGGGGACGGCTACACCTTC.

This clonotype is medium-sized within its sample. The V and J genes are TRBV7-9 and TRBJ2-1, with TRBD1 identical over 9 bases. J lost 8 bases, V lost 3 bases, and 5 bases had no gene match. In germline, CDR1 is SEHNR, CDR2 FQNEAQ (reference sequence). The CDR3 is made up of 14 amino acids. Here the CDR3 reads CASSLTGGMDEQFF. The CDR3 coding sequence is TGTGCCAGCAGCTTGACAGGGGGTATGGATGAGCAGTTCTTC.

This clonotype rates as medium-sized (0.01 to 0.1%). The J gene is TRBJ1-1, the V gene TRBV27; D is perhaps TRBD1 (5 bases). The CDR3 extends over 15 amino acids. Germline V gives CDR1 MNHEY, CDR2 SMNVEV (reference sequence). The V end was cut by 2 bases, the J end by 6 bases, with 16 bases between. The CDR3, as DNA: TGTGCCAGCAGTTTAGGCCGAGCAGGGTACGCTGAAGCTTTCTTT. Its protein is CASSLGRAGYAEAFF.